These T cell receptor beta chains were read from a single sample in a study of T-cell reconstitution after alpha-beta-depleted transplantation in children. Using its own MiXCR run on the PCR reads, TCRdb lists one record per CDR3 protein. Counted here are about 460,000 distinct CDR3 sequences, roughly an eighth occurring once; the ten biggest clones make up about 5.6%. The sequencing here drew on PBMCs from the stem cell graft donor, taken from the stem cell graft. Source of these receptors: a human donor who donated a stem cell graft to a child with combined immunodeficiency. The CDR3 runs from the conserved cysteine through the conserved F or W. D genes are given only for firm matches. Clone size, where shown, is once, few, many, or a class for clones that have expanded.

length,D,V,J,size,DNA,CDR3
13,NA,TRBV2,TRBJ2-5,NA,TGTGCCAGCAGGGGGGACCCTGGGGAGACCCAGTACTTC,CASRGDPGETQYF
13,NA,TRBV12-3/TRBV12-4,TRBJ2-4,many,TGTGCCAGCAGTCCAGCAAGGGAGAACATTCAGTACTTC,CASSPARENIQYF
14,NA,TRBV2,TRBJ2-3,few,TGTGCCAGCGGGGGACGAAAGATCACAGATACGCAGTATTTT,CASGGRKITDTQYF
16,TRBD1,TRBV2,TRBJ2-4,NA,TGTGCCAGCAGCATCAGGGGGCAAGTTGGCGGAAACATTCAGTACTTC,CASSIRGQVGGNIQYF
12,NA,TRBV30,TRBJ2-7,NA,TGTGCCTGGAGGAGGGACACCTACGAGCAGTACTTC,CAWRRDTYEQYF
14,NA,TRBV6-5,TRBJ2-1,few,TGTGCCAGCAGTTTAACGGTAGGCTTGGGTGAGCAGTTCTTC,CASSLTVGLGEQFF
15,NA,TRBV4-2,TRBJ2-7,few,TGTGCCAGCAGCCTTCAGAGGGGGTCCTACTACGAGCAGTACTTC,CASSLQRGSYYEQYF
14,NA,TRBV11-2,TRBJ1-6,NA,TGTGCCAGCAGCACCAAGCGACACCTGTCACCCCTCCACTTT,CASSTKRHLSPLHF
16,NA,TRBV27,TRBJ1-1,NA,TGTGCCAGCAGTTCCCCCATATTTGAGGGTAACACTGAAGCTTTCTTT,CASSSPIFEGNTEAFF
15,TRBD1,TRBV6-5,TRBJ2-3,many,TGTGCCAGCAGGGGGGGACAGGGGGCGCCAGATACGCAGTATTTT,CASRGGQGAPDTQYF
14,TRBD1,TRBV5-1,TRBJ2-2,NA,TGCGCCACCAGGGGACAGGGGTTGGCCGGGGAGCTGTTTTTT,CATRGQGLAGELFF
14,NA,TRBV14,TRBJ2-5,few,TGTGCCAGCAGTAAAGGGTTCAACCAAGAGACCCAGTACTTC,CASSKGFNQETQYF
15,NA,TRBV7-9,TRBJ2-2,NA,TGTGCCAGCGGGTACAGCGGTACGAACACCGGGGAGCTGTTTTTT,CASGYSGTNTGELFF
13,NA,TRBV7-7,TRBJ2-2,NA,TGTGCTAGCAGCTTACTCCTCACCGGGGAGCTGTTTTTT,CASSLLLTGELFF
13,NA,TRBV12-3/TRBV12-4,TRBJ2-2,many,TGTGCCAGCAGCTTCGGCGGGACCGGGGAGCTGTTTTTT,CASSFGGTGELFF
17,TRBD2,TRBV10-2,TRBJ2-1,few,TGCGCCAGCAGTGAGAACCTCCGGCTAGCGGGGGTACGTGAGCAGTTCTTC,CASSENLRLAGVREQFF
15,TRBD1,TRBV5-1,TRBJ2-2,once,TGCGCCAGCAGCACCCGACAGGGGAGCTCCGGGGAGCTGTTTTTT,CASSTRQGSSGELFF
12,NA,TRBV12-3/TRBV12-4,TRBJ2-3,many,TGTGCCAGCAGTCCCAAGATGGATACGCAGTATTTT,CASSPKMDTQYF
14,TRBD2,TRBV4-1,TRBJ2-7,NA,TGCGCCAGCAGCCCGAGGGCTAGCGGGTACGAGCAGTACTTC,CASSPRASGYEQYF
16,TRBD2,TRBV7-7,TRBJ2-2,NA,TGTGCTAGCAGCCCGAGCCTAGCGGTGAGGACCGGGGAGCTGTTTTTT,CASSPSLAVRTGELFF
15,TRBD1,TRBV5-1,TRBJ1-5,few,TGCGCCAGCAGACCTGGGACAGGGGGGAGTCAGCCCCAGCATTTT,CASRPGTGGSQPQHF
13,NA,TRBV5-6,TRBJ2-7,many,TGTGCCAGCAGCTTGGAGGCACCCTACGAGCAGTACTTC,CASSLEAPYEQYF
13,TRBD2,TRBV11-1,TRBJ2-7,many,TGTGCCAGCGGGAGGGCCTTTCCTTACGAGCAGTACTTC,CASGRAFPYEQYF
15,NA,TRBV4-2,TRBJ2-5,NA,TGTGCCAGCAGCCAAGGGGGGTCAGGGATGAAGACCCAGTACTTC,CASSQGGSGMKTQYF
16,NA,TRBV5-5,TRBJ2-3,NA,TGTGCCAGCAGCATGGAGCCCGGGGAAGGCACAGATACGCAGTATTTT,CASSMEPGEGTDTQYF
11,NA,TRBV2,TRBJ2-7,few,TGTGCCAGCAGTATTTTCGGGGAGCAGTACTTC,CASSIFGEQYF
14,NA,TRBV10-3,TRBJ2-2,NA,TGTGCCATCAGTGAATTAAGGGCTGGCGGGGAGCTGTTTTTT,CAISELRAGGELFF
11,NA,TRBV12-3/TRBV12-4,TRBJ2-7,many,TGTGCCAGCAGCGTCCGGGATCGGCAGTACTTC,CASSVRDRQYF
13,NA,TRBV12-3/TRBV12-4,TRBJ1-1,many,TGTGCCAGCGGACGACTCGGGAACACTGAAGCTTTCTTT,CASGRLGNTEAFF
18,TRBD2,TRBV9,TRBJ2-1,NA,TGTGCCAGCAGCGTAGCTAGCGGGAGGGATAATTCCTACAATGAGCAGTTCTTC,CASSVASGRDNSYNEQFF
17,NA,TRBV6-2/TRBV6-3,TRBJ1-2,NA,TGTGCCAGCAGTCCCGCGGGACACTCAGAGGGGGACTATGGCTACACCTTC,CASSPAGHSEGDYGYTF
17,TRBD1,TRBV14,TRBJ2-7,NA,TGTGCCAGCAGCCAAGGCTACATTTACAGGGGGGCCTACGAGCAGTACTTC,CASSQGYIYRGAYEQYF
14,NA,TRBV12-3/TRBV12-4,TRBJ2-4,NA,TGTGCCAGCAGTTTAGGCGCAGGGAAAAACATTCAGTACTTC,CASSLGAGKNIQYF
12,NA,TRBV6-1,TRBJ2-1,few,TGTGCCGGCTCACTAGGCGGTGGTGAGCAGTTCTTC,CAGSLGGGEQFF
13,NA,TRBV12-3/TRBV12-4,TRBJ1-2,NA,TGTGCCAGCAGTTTAGCGGGATACTATGGCTACACCTTC,CASSLAGYYGYTF
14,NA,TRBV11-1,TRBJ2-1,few,TGTGCCAGCAGCTTATATAGCTCCTACAATGAGCAGTTCTTC,CASSLYSSYNEQFF
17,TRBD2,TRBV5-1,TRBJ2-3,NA,TGCGCCAGCAGCTTGGGATTGACTAGCGGGGTCCCAGATACGCAGTATTTT,CASSLGLTSGVPDTQYF
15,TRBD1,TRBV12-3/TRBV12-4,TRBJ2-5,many,TGTGCCAGCAGTTTCCCCGGGACAGAGAAGAGTGCCCAGTACTTC,CASSFPGTEKSAQYF
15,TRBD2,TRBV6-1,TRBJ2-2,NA,TGTGCCAGCAGTGCGCTAGCGGGAGAAACCGGGGAGCTGTTTTTT,CASSALAGETGELFF
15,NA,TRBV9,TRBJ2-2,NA,TGTGCCAGCAGCATAGCCCCTAGCGTAGCCGGGGAGCTGTTTTTT,CASSIAPSVAGELFF
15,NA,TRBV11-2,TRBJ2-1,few,TGTGCCAGCAGCTTAGGGACAGCAAAGTACAATGAGCAGTTCTTC,CASSLGTAKYNEQFF
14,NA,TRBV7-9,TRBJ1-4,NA,TGTGCCAGCAGCTTAGGCATAACTAATGAAAAACTGTTTTTT,CASSLGITNEKLFF
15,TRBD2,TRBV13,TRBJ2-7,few,TGTGCCAGCAGCTTAGTAGCGGGGGTCTCCTACGAGCAGTACTTC,CASSLVAGVSYEQYF
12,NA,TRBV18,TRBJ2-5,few,TGTGCCAGCTCTCGCGCCCGAGAGACCCAGTACTTC,CASSRARETQYF
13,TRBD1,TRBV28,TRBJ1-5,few,TGTGCCAGCAGTTTGAGACAGGGGAAGCCCCAGCATTTT,CASSLRQGKPQHF
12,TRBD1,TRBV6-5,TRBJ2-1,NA,TGTGCCAGCAGGGACAGGGGTGTTGAGCAGTTCTTC,CASRDRGVEQFF
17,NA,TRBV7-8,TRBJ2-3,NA,TGTGCCAGCAGCCAGACGGGTAGCGGACAGATTAGAGATACGCAGTATTTT,CASSQTGSGQIRDTQYF
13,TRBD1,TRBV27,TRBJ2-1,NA,TGTGCCTCCCGGACAGGGGGGGACAATGAGCAGTTCTTC,CASRTGGDNEQFF
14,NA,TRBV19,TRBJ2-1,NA,TGTGCCAGTAGTATACTGGGCCCATACAATGAGCAGTTCTTC,CASSILGPYNEQFF
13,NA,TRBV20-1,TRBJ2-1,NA,TGCAGTGTTAGTTGGGGGGCCCGGGATGAGCAGTTCTTC,CSVSWGARDEQFF
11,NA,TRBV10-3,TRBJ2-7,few,TGTGCCATCAGCCAAACGGGGGAGCAGTACTTC,CAISQTGEQYF
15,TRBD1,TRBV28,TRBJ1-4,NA,TGTGCCAGCAGTCCCTCACAGGGGCTAATTGAAAAACTGTTTTTT,CASSPSQGLIEKLFF
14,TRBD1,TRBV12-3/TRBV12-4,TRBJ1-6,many,TGTGCCAGCAGTCCAGGACAGGGCCGCCGGCCCCTCCACTTT,CASSPGQGRRPLHF
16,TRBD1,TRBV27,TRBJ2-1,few,TGTGCCAGCAGTCCATACGGGACAGGGGGCCGGAATGAGCAGTTCTTC,CASSPYGTGGRNEQFF